Below are 13 T cell receptor beta chains sequenced from a single sample in a study of spatial heterogeneity in lung cancer. Study-level results: Tumoral mutation counts were tracked by counts of expanded intratumoral alpha and beta TCRs.

TCRdb used MiXCR to reprocess the 5' RACE reads, holding one entry per CDR3 protein. This sample has about 1,600 distinct CDR3 sequences, with 20% to 25% found just once. For these TCRs, the target antigens are not known. Sample time point: sample taken at primary tumor resection. Sequenced here: lung tumor tissue, sampled at surgery. These TCRs come from a male donor with early-stage non-small cell lung cancer.

This clonotype is labeled as medium-sized. A library prepared for alpha chains yielded this beta chain as an off-target read; its size is of little meaning. CDR3 bases: TGTGCCAGCAGCTCAGTTCCACCCCTCCGATCGACAGATACGCAGTATTTT. It yields the protein CASSSVPPLRSTDTQYF. This rearrangement joins TRBV7-9 to TRBJ2-3; no definite D call. The CDR3 totals 17 residues. V lost 4 bases, J lost 3 bases, and 20 bases lay in between. Germline V gene lookup returns CDR1 SEHNR and CDR2 FQNEAQ (reference sequence).

This clonotype is classed as medium-sized. This beta chain lies outside the target of a library built for alpha chains; its clone size means little. The V gene is TRBV7-2, the J gene TRBJ2-7; a weak D match, TRBD1 (5 bases). This CDR3 region has 13 residues. From germline, CDR1 is SGHTA and CDR2 FQGNSA. V lost 6 bases to trimming and J lost 5 bases, with 14 bases between them. CDR3 sequence reads: CASSYAGFNEQYF. Written as DNA, the CDR3 is TGTGCCAGCAGTTACGCAGGGTTCAACGAGCAGTACTTC.

With respect to this clonotype: With the library built for alpha chains, this beta chain is off target and its frequency is not meaningful. The chain couples TRBV29-1 to TRBJ1-2, with a weak D call TRBD1 (5 bases). The CDR3 contains 14 residues. The germline gives CDR1 SQVTM, CDR2 ANQGSEA. Trimming cost V 1 base and J 5 bases, with 14 bases left between them. CDR3 DNA sequence: TGCAGCGTTGAAGGGCAGGGTCGAGGATATGGCTACACCTTC. This sequence encodes CSVEGQGRGYGYTF.

This clonotype is classed as medium-sized (0.01 to 0.1%). Being off target in a library aimed at alpha chains, this beta chain has a size of little meaning. The chain employs TRBV6-2 or TRBV6-3 and TRBJ1-6; 9 nucleotides agree with TRBD1. V dropped 5 bases and J dropped 14; count of bases not matched to a gene: 13. There are 15 residues in the CDR3. The germline gives CDR1 MNHEY, CDR2 SVGEGT. The CDR3 DNA is TGTGCCAGCAGTACCACCGGGACAGGGATTTGGTCCCTCCACTTT. It specifies CASSTTGTGIWSLHF.

Points on this clonotype: This beta chain is a stray read from a library made for alpha chains; its abundance is not meaningful. This chain connects TRBV6-4 to TRBJ2-1; a weak D match, TRBD2 (7 bases). The V end lost 2 bases, the J end lost 7 bases, and 15 bases lay between the germline ends. This CDR3 has 15 residues. In germline, CDR1 is MRHNA, CDR2 SNTAGT. The CDR3 is CASSDRAGASNEQFF. The DNA for the CDR3 is TGTGCCAGCAGTGACAGGGCGGGGGCCTCGAATGAGCAGTTCTTC.

In its sample, this clonotype ranks as medium-sized. This beta chain turned up in a library designed for alpha chains; as an off-target read, its abundance says little. The rearrangement joins TRBV7-2 to TRBJ2-5; 8 bases line up with TRBD2. Per the germline V gene, CDR1 is SGHTA and CDR2 is FQGNSA. With V trimmed by 3 bases and J by 2 bases, 8 bases remained unmatched. This CDR3 comprises 16 residues. The CDR3 loop is CASSFWVAGKQETQYF. CDR3 bases: TGTGCCAGCAGCTTCTGGGTAGCGGGGAAACAAGAGACCCAGTACTTC.

This clonotype was seen more than once but under ten times. For a library built for alpha chains, this beta chain is a stray read; little rests on its size. The chain recombines TRBV11-3 with TRBJ1-1, with D maybe TRBD1 (6 bases). Germline V gives CDR1 SGHNT, CDR2 YENEEA. There are 15 residues in the CDR3. V lost 5 bases, J lost 2 bases, and 15 bases lay in between. The CDR3 reads CASSQGDTTNTEAFF. The CDR3 bases are TGTGCCAGCAGCCAAGGGGACACAACCAACACTGAAGCTTTCTTT.

Sample share makes this clonotype medium-sized. This beta chain is a stray sequence in a library constructed for alpha chains; its clone size is not meaningful. The rearrangement uses TRBV7-2 and TRBJ2-7, with TRBD2 matching over 11 bases. The length of the CDR3 is 15 residues. Germline CDR1 reads SGHTA; CDR2 reads FQGNSA. V gave up 2 bases and J gave up 3 bases; unmatched junction bases: 3. CDR3: CASSLTGLAVYEQYF. CDR3 coding DNA: TGTGCCAGCAGCTTAACGGGACTAGCGGTCTACGAGCAGTACTTC.

In regard to this clonotype: Found in a library prepared for alpha chains, this beta chain is an off-target read, and its abundance has little meaning. The V gene is TRBV6-2 or TRBV6-3, the J gene TRBJ2-7; no definite D call. The CDR3 length is 12 residues. The V gene lost 5 bases and the J gene lost 4 bases, with 9 bases spanning the gap. CDR1 is MNHEY, CDR2 SVGEGT, per germline. The CDR3 loop is CASSPGYYEQYF. The CDR3 bases are TGTGCCAGCAGTCCCGGCTATTACGAGCAGTACTTC.

By sample fraction, this clonotype is medium-sized (0.01 to 0.1%). The library was built for alpha chains, so this beta chain is an off-target read and its size means little. The V and J genes are TRBV5-1 and TRBJ2-5; D might be TRBD1 or TRBD2, each matching 6 bases. Germline V gives CDR1 SGHRS, CDR2 YFSETQ. The CDR3 is made up of 15 amino acids. V was shortened by 2 bases and J by 4 bases, with 15 bases between the two germline ends. The DNA for the CDR3 is TGCGCCAGCAGCTTATCGGGGGCGATTATAGAGACCCAGTACTTC. Translated, it gives CASSLSGAIIETQYF. The full variable domain, rest sourced from reference TRBV5-1 and TRBJ2-5, is KAGVTQTPRYLIKTRGQQVTLSCSPISGHRSVSWYQQTPGQGLQFLFEYFSETQRNKGNFPGRFSGRQFSNSRSEMNVSTLELGDSALYLCASSLSGAIIETQYFGPGTRLLVL.

By sample share, this clonotype is medium-sized (0.01 to 0.1%). This beta chain lies outside the target of a library built for alpha chains; its clone size means little. CDR3 DNA: TGTGCCTGGAGTGTAGGGGGTCTTCATCAGCCCCAGCATTTT. This encodes CAWSVGGLHQPQHF. The chain combines TRBV30 with TRBJ1-5, with D maybe TRBD1 (6 bases). V lost 0 bases to trimming and J lost 5 bases, with 11 bases between them. The CDR3 extends over 14 amino acids. CDR1 is GTSNPN, CDR2 SVGIG, per germline (reference sequence). The full variable domain, its missing parts supplied by reference TRBV30 and TRBJ1-5, is SQTIHQWPATLVQPVGSPLSLECTVEGTSNPNLYWYRQAAGRGLQLLFYSVGIGQISSEVPQNLSASRPQDRQFILSSKKLLLSDSGFYLCAWSVGGLHQPQHFGDGTRLSIL.

Relative to its sample, this clonotype is medium-sized. Being off target in a library aimed at alpha chains, this beta chain has a size of little meaning. This sequence joins TRBV30 and TRBJ2-1; D possibly corresponds to TRBD1 (6 bases). This CDR3 has 20 residues. From germline, CDR1 is GTSNPN and CDR2 SVGIG (reference sequence). Trimming cost V 0 bases and J 4 bases, with 28 bases left between them. The CDR3 loop is CAWSVFRQGRFGGPYNEQFF. The DNA for the CDR3 is TGTGCCTGGAGTGTCTTTAGGCAGGGGAGATTCGGCGGGCCGTACAATGAGCAGTTCTTC. Full variable domain (remainder filled in from reference TRBV30 and TRBJ2-1): SQTIHQWPATLVQPVGSPLSLECTVEGTSNPNLYWYRQAAGRGLQLLFYSVGIGQISSEVPQNLSASRPQDRQFILSSKKLLLSDSGFYLCAWSVFRQGRFGGPYNEQFFGPGTRLTVL.

A note on this clonotype: This beta chain came through as a stray read in a library set up for alpha chains, and its size says little. The chain employs TRBV12-3 or TRBV12-4 and TRBJ1-1; perhaps TRBD1 as D (5 bases). Trimming removed 7 bases at V and 5 bases at J, with 14 bases between. The CDR3 is 13 residues long. CDR3 nucleotide sequence: TGTGCCAGCACTGATTTCTGGGGGACTGAAGCTTTCTTT. Translated, it gives CASTDFWGTEAFF.